Detailed here is one TCR beta chain. The sample is drawn from a study of blood T cell repertoires in COVID-19. Profiled with immunoSEQ multiplex PCR; TCRdb holds only in-frame clones, not every one. The profile shows 130,000 to 150,000 clones, more than 75% of them singletons. In germline, CDR1 is MNHEY, CDR2 SVGAGI. V was pared by 8 bases and J by 5 bases, with 1 base of the junction left unmatched. CDR3 length equals 11 residues. This sequence was found in a woman aged 25 to 39 with acute COVID-19. The V gene is TRBV6-5, the J gene TRBJ1-1, with 8 positions matching TRBD1. Sequencing input: PBMCs or T cells enriched from blood (not recorded which). CDR3 sequence (DNA): TGTGCCAGCGGACAGGGTACTGAAGCTTTCTTT. This encodes CASGQGTEAFF.